Below are 31 T cell receptor beta chains sequenced from a single sample in a study of blood T cell repertoires in COVID-19. Clones were sequenced by immunoSEQ multiplex PCR, and TCRdb holds only the in-frame ones, with some missing. The table records 85,000 to 95,000 clones, 60% to 80% of them present only once. Sequencing was carried out using peripheral blood. Source of these receptors: a woman at least 80 years old with acute or convalescent COVID-19.

The V call is TRBV11-2, the J call TRBJ2-3; perhaps TRBD1 as D (5 bases). Germline V gene lookup returns CDR1 SGHAT and CDR2 FQNNGV. The CDR3 is 16 residues long. Trimming pared 5 bases from V and 4 bases from J, leaving 19 bases between. This chain's CDR3 is CASSLEGAYYADTQYF. For the CDR3, the DNA is TGTGCCAGCAGCCTTGAAGGGGCGTACTATGCAGATACGCAGTATTTT.

This clone turned up a few times. V and J are TRBV19 and TRBJ2-7; maybe TRBD2 (5 bases). Germline CDR1 LNHDA, CDR2 SQIVND (reference sequence). The CDR3 runs to 14 residues. The V end was cut by 1 base, the J end by 2 bases, with 9 bases between. The CDR3 is CASSIAGSPYEQYF. CDR3 bases: TGTGCCAGTAGTATAGCGGGGTCTCCCTACGAGCAGTACTTC.

This clone appeared a single time. This sequence joins TRBV11-2 and TRBJ1-2; a possible D gene is TRBD1 (6 bases). V was shortened by 0 bases and J by 8 bases, with 13 bases between the two germline ends. The CDR3 runs 14 residues. Per germline, CDR1 SGHAT and CDR2 FQNNGV. This chain's CDR3 is CASSLDLQGRGYTF. The CDR3 DNA reads TGTGCCAGCAGCTTAGATCTACAGGGAAGAGGCTACACCTTC.

V is TRBV10-3 and J is TRBJ2-1; 8 nucleotides align to TRBD1. Germline V gene lookup returns CDR1 ENHRY and CDR2 SYGVKD. J gave up 7 bases and V 0 bases, and 11 bases lay outside the gene matches. CDR3 length: 17 amino acids. As DNA, the CDR3 is TGTGCCATCAGTGAGTCTCGCTCCGGGGACAGGAAAAATGAGCAGTTCTTC. This translates into CAISESRSGDRKNEQFF.

V is TRBV28 and J is TRBJ2-7; 8 nucleotides align to TRBD1. Germline V gene data show CDR1 as MDHEN and CDR2 as SYDVKM. The CDR3 sequence is 15 residues long. The V segment lost 5 bases and the J segment 3 bases; nucleotides outside the gene matches: 9. The CDR3 nucleotides are TGTGCCAGCAGTACCCTGACAGGGGCTATCTACGAGCAGTACTTC. Its translation: CASSTLTGAIYEQYF.

The CDR3: CASSPRFLGGGEKLFF. CDR3 DNA: TGTGCCAGCAGTCCCCGCTTTTTAGGGGGCGGTGAAAAACTGTTTTTT. The chain employs TRBV2 and TRBJ1-4, with 7 bases identical to TRBD1. Germline values: CDR1 SNHLY, CDR2 FYNNEI. The V and J ends lost 5 bases and 7 bases, in that order; junction bases with no gene match: 13. The CDR3 length is 16 residues.

This clone has only one observation. The chain has TRBV13 and TRBJ1-1, with 8 nucleotides matching TRBD1. Per the germline V gene, CDR1 is PRHDT and CDR2 is FYEKMQ (reference sequence). The junction had 14 bases not matched to a gene; V was cut back by 6 bases and J by 5 bases. The length of the CDR3 is 16 residues. The CDR3 bases are TGTGCCAGCAGACAGATCACCGGGACAGGAAGAACTGAAGCTTTCTTT. Its translation is CASRQITGTGRTEAFF.

The gene calls are TRBV20-1 and TRBJ2-7, with D hard to call. Germline V gives CDR1 DFQATT, CDR2 SNEGSKA (reference sequence). This CDR3 has 11 amino acids. Trimming cost V 4 bases and J 7 bases, with 11 bases left between them. CDR3 nucleotides: TGCAGTGCTATTTCGTTGCGGGAGCAGTACTTC. It translates to CSAISLREQYF.

CDR3 loop: CASPRTSEAFF. In DNA, the CDR3 is TGCGCCAGCCCTCGGACTTCTGAAGCTTTCTTT. V gene TRBV23-1 combines with J gene TRBJ1-1; D not resolved. TRBV23-1 counts as an open reading frame of uncertain function. This CDR3 has 11 residues. Trimming cost V 8 bases and J 6 bases, with 10 bases left between them.

The chain combines TRBV5-1 with TRBJ1-5; D is unclear. Germline loops: CDR1 SGHRS, CDR2 YFSETQ. Trimming removed 0 bases at V and 5 bases at J, with 6 bases between. The CDR3 has 13 residues. CDR3 protein: CASSLDPDQPQHF. In DNA, the CDR3 is TGCGCCAGCAGCTTGGATCCAGATCAGCCCCAGCATTTT.

The chain combines TRBV5-1 with TRBJ2-1, with TRBD2 matching 13 bases. V trimming: 5 bases; J trimming: 5 bases; junction bases outside the gene matches: 4. Germline V gene lookup returns CDR1 SGHRS and CDR2 YFSETQ. The CDR3 loop spans 15 amino acids. This chain's CDR3 is CASSFGLAGDNEQFF. The CDR3, as DNA: TGCGCCAGCAGTTTTGGACTAGCGGGGGACAATGAGCAGTTCTTC. Full variable domain (outside the CDR3, taken from reference TRBV5-1 and TRBJ2-1): KAGVTQTPRYLIKTRGQQVTLSCSPISGHRSVSWYQQTPGQGLQFLFEYFSETQRNKGNFPGRFSGRQFSNSRSEMNVSTLELGDSALYLCASSFGLAGDNEQFFGPGTRLTVL.

This chain links TRBV27 with TRBJ1-2; 12 bases are a match to TRBD1. This CDR3 comprises 18 residues. The germline V gene has CDR1 MNHEY and CDR2 SMNVEV (reference sequence). The junction had 17 bases not matched to a gene; V was cut back by 5 bases and J by 7 bases. In nucleotides, the CDR3 is TGTGCCAGCAGTACCCAGTTAGCCCCGGGACAGGGGGCCCGTGGCTACACCTTC. It yields the protein CASSTQLAPGQGARGYTF.

This chain joins TRBV24-1 and TRBJ2-5; 14 bases are shared with TRBD2. V lost 5 bases to trimming and J lost 0 bases; unmatched junction nucleotides: 4. Looked up from germline, CDR1 is KGHDR and CDR2 is SFDVKD. This CDR3 is 17 amino acids long. The CDR3 nucleotides read TGTGCCACCAGTGGTCGGACTAGCGGGGGGTACCAAGAGACCCAGTACTTC. It codes for CATSGRTSGGYQETQYF.

This rearrangement joins TRBV29-1 to TRBJ1-6; 8 bases match TRBD1. The junction had 8 bases not matched to a gene; V was cut back by 6 bases and J by 7 bases. The CDR3 loop spans 14 amino acids. Germline CDR1 is SQVTM and CDR2 is ANQGSEA. The CDR3 sequence: CSVRTGNGNSPLHF. DNA of the CDR3: TGCAGCGTCCGGACAGGGAATGGCAATTCACCCCTCCACTTT.

The chain's CDR3 is CASSPGSFNEKLFF. CDR3 sequence (DNA): TGTGCCAGCAGCCCGGGGAGCTTTAATGAAAAACTGTTTTTT. This chain links TRBV14 with TRBJ1-4; no clear D. Between the trimmed V and J ends, which lost 4 bases and 4 bases, there was a span of 10 bases. The germline V gene encodes CDR1 SGHDN and CDR2 FVKESK. CDR3 length: 14 residues. Using reference TRBV14 and TRBJ1-4 for the parts outside the CDR3, the full variable domain is EAGVTQFPSHSVIEKGQTVTLRCDPISGHDNLYWYRRVMGKEIKFLLHFVKESKQDESGMPNNRFLAERTGGTYSTLKVQPAELEDSGVYFCASSPGSFNEKLFFGSGTQLSVL.

Concerning this clone itself: Other nucleotide sequences in the sample specify the same CDR3. The genes are TRBV18 and TRBJ2-7; perhaps TRBD1 as D (5 bases). The V end was cut by 3 bases, the J end by 5 bases, with 11 bases between. From germline, CDR1 is KGHSH and CDR2 LQKENI. The CDR3 is 13 residues long. Here the CDR3 DNA reads TGTGCCAGCTCACCCGGTCAGGGCGACGAGCAGTACTTC. Translated: CASSPGQGDEQYF.

This clone was seen a few times. The chain couples TRBV18 to TRBJ1-1, with D tentatively TRBD1 (5 bases). The CDR3 loop spans 13 amino acids. Trimming stripped 5 bases from V and 2 bases from J, with 9 bases between. Germline CDR1 KGHSH, CDR2 LQKENI. The CDR3 region is CASSTDTNTEAFF. The DNA for the CDR3 is TGTGCCAGCTCAACGGACACCAACACTGAAGCTTTCTTT.

This clone has only a few counts. V is TRBV7-9 and J is TRBJ1-5; 8 nucleotides match TRBD1. The germline V gene has CDR1 SEHNR and CDR2 FQNEAQ (reference sequence). The J segment lost 7 bases and the V segment lost 4 bases, leaving 3 bases of the junction unmatched. The CDR3 has 13 amino acids. CDR3 in DNA: TGTGCCAGCAGCTCAGGGGGCGGCCAGCCCCAGCATTTT. This translates into CASSSGGGQPQHF.

The gene calls are TRBV2 and TRBJ1-5, with D perhaps matching TRBD1 (6 bases). The CDR3 is 15 residues long. The germline gives CDR1 SNHLY, CDR2 FYNNEI. V shed 7 bases and J shed 0 bases, with 13 bases lying between them. The CDR3 DNA sequence: TGTGCCAGCAAGGGGGACCCCAATAGCAATCAGCCCCAGCATTTT. Amino acid sequence: CASKGDPNSNQPQHF.

CDR3 amino acids: CASSEQGTAYGYTF. CDR3 bases: TGTGCCAGCAGTGAACAGGGGACCGCTTATGGCTACACCTTC. This chain links TRBV6-1 with TRBJ1-2; maybe TRBD1 (6 bases). Germline CDR1 is MNHNS and CDR2 is SASEGT. This CDR3 spans 14 amino acids. Between the trimmed V and J ends, which lost 2 bases and 5 bases, there was a span of 12 bases.

This chain joins TRBV7-9 and TRBJ1-2; D might be TRBD1 (5 bases). The CDR3 sequence is 11 residues long. Germline V gene sequence: CDR1 SEHNR, CDR2 FQNEAQ (reference sequence). The ends were cut back, 5 bases at V and 7 bases at J, with 8 bases in the middle. CDR3 sequence reads: CASSNQGGYTF. CDR3 DNA: TGTGCCAGCAGCAACCAGGGTGGCTACACCTTC.

The chain combines TRBV5-1 with TRBJ2-5, with D perhaps matching TRBD2 (5 bases). CDR3 size: 13 residues. Trimming took off 6 bases at V and 4 bases at J, with 13 bases between the two ends. Germline V gene lookup returns CDR1 SGHRS and CDR2 YFSETQ. DNA for the CDR3: TGCGCCAGCACACTGTTCGGAGGAGAGACCCAGTACTTC. It translates to CASTLFGGETQYF.

V is TRBV7-3 and J is TRBJ2-2; 9 bases align to TRBD2. The CDR3 extends over 16 amino acids. Germline CDR1 and CDR2: SGHTA and FQGTGA. Unmatched junction bases numbered 5, after V lost 4 bases and J lost 2 bases. The CDR3 region has the DNA TGTGCCAGCAGCTCAGCGGGGGGCTCAAACACCGGGGAGCTGTTTTTT. Its translation: CASSSAGGSNTGELFF.

This clone has only a few counts. The chain recombines TRBV19 with TRBJ1-6; D is unclear. Trimming took off 1 base at V and 8 bases at J, with 6 bases between the two ends. The CDR3 covers 13 residues. Germline-derived CDR1 and CDR2 are LNHDA and SQIVND (reference sequence). CDR3 in amino acids: CASSIVGDSPLHF. The CDR3 DNA reads TGTGCCAGTAGTATAGTGGGAGATTCACCCCTCCACTTT.

This clone was counted a single time. The genes are TRBV18 and TRBJ1-2; the D gene is possibly TRBD1 (5 bases). This CDR3 spans 14 amino acids. Trimming left V 9 bases short and J 0 bases short, with 14 bases between. Per germline, CDR1 KGHSH and CDR2 LQKENI. The CDR3 is CASSRTRSNYGYTF. The CDR3 nucleotides are TGTGCCAGTTCCAGGACAAGATCTAACTATGGCTACACCTTC.

This chain uses TRBV2 with TRBJ1-5; D ambiguous. This CDR3 spans 14 amino acids. V dropped 3 bases and J dropped 7 bases, with 13 bases sitting between them. The V gene's germline CDR1 is SNHLY and CDR2 FYNNEI. The CDR3 coding sequence is TGTGCCAGCAGTGAGGGCCTCCGTGGACAGCCCCAGCATTTT. This translates into CASSEGLRGQPQHF.

The chain links TRBV3-1 (or the pseudogene TRBV3-2) to TRBJ1-5, with D perhaps TRBD1 (6 bases). The CDR3 has 13 amino acids. Between the trimmed V and J ends, which lost 4 bases and 7 bases, there was a span of 11 bases. Germline loops: CDR1 LGHDT, CDR2 YNNKEL (reference sequence). CDR3 sequence (DNA): TGTGCCAGCAGCCTTACCGACAGGCAGCCCCAGCATTTT. Translated, it gives CASSLTDRQPQHF.

This clone has just one count. The chain couples TRBV12-5 to TRBJ1-4, with 7 bases matching TRBD1. V was clipped by 2 bases and J by 2 bases; unmatched bases: 5. Germline CDR1 reads LGHNT; CDR2 reads FRNRAP. The CDR3 consists of 16 residues. CDR3 in DNA: TGTGCTAGTGGTTTGTTCCTGGGACAGACTAATGAAAAACTGTTTTTT. This sequence encodes CASGLFLGQTNEKLFF.

This chain connects TRBV5-4 to TRBJ1-2; a possible D gene is TRBD1 (6 bases). Trimming removed 0 bases at V and 4 bases at J, with 16 bases between. The CDR3 covers 16 residues. The germline V gene encodes CDR1 SGHNT and CDR2 YYREEE (reference sequence). The chain's CDR3 is CASSLVKTGGFYGYTF. The CDR3 DNA is TGTGCCAGCAGCTTGGTCAAGACAGGAGGCTTCTATGGCTACACCTTC. The entire variable domain, with the rest obtained from reference TRBV5-4 and TRBJ1-2, is as follows: ETGVTQSPTHLIKTRGQQVTLRCSSQSGHNTVSWYQQALGQGPQFIFQYYREEENGRGNFPPRFSGLQFPNYSSELNVNALELDDSALYLCASSLVKTGGFYGYTFGSGTRLTVV.

J is TRBJ2-1 and V is TRBV24-1, with 9 bases fitting TRBD1. V gave up 9 bases and J gave up 3 bases; unmatched junction bases: 5. The germline V gene encodes CDR1 KGHDR and CDR2 SFDVKD. CDR3 length: 14 residues. This CDR3 is CATAGTGIYNEQFF. For the CDR3, the DNA is TGTGCCACCGCCGGGACAGGGATCTACAATGAGCAGTTCTTC.

The gene calls are TRBV29-1 and TRBJ2-1; 11 bases line up with TRBD2. The V and J ends lost 4 bases and 11 bases, in that order; junction bases with no gene match: 13. The CDR3 runs 15 residues. The germline V gene encodes CDR1 SQVTM and CDR2 ANQGSEA. The CDR3 sequence: CSVARDPLAGAQQFF. CDR3 bases: TGCAGCGTTGCCAGGGACCCACTAGCGGGGGCTCAGCAGTTCTTC.